This T cell receptor (beta chain) was found in a study of cytomegalovirus exposure and HLA in healthy donors. There are 19 residues in the CDR3. V lost 1 base and J lost 3, with 19 bases in between. Germline V gene lookup returns CDR1 LGHNA and CDR2 YSLEER. Primers included in the PCR were 60 Vbeta and 13 Jbeta primers. Libraries were prepared by immunoSEQ multiplex PCR; TCRdb keeps only in-frame clonotypes and omits some of them. The sample holds 100,000 or so clones, roughly 70% seen once. The sequenced sample consisted of PBMCs. This clonotype originated in a man aged 25-40 years in good health and CMV-seronegative. The gene calls are TRBV4-3 and TRBJ1-6; D uncertain. CDR3 protein: CASSQVAPTNGGYNSPLHF. The CDR3 DNA is TGCGCCAGCAGCCAAGTCGCCCCTACTAACGGCGGCTATAATTCACCCCTCCACTTT.